The TCR beta chain under discussion was sequenced for a study of blood T cell repertoires in COVID-19. Study context: Material from acute and convalescent COVID-19 was sourced from the United States, Italy and Spain. T cells, B-cell-depleted T cells, or PBMCs supplied cDNA or gDNA.

In the authors' workflow: Reference gene primer amplification gave nucleated cell count estimates. The repertoire was sequenced with immunoSEQ multiplex PCR; TCRdb's copy has only in-frame clones and lacks some. V, J and clone size are those of that table, while D and trimming were read from the DNA. The data show more than 120,000 clones, 87% seen once. The specimen sequenced was peripheral blood. The sequence came from a woman aged 45-65 years with acute or convalescent COVID-19.

The CDR3 spells CASSSNTEAFF. In nucleotides, the CDR3 is TGTGCCAGCAGTTCAAACACTGAAGCTTTCTTT. The chain links TRBV28 to TRBJ1-1; D is undetermined. The length of the CDR3 is 11 residues. The ends were cut back, 4 bases at V and 2 bases at J, with 2 bases in the middle. In germline, CDR1 is MDHEN, CDR2 SYDVKM.